These 13 T cell receptor beta chains were sequenced from one sample in a study of T cells after yellow fever vaccination. TCRdb recomputed calls from the 5' RACE reads with MiXCR, one row per CDR3 protein. The table has about 330,000 distinct CDR3 sequences, 6.5% to 8.5% seen once; the top ten hold 15% to 20%. The sample here was PBMCs, taken 45 days after the first yellow fever vaccination. The receptors were gathered from a man aged 18 to 35 who received the YFV17D yellow fever vaccine.

This clonotype came up a few times. The chain is built from TRBV5-6 and TRBJ1-2, with 7 nucleotides matching TRBD1. The germline V gene encodes CDR1 SGHDT and CDR2 YYEEEE. There are 12 residues in the CDR3. The V segment lost 4 bases and the J segment 8 bases; nucleotides outside the gene matches: 5. Written as DNA, the CDR3 is TGTGCCAGCAGCACGACAGGGTTGGGCTACACCTTC. This sequence encodes CASSTTGLGYTF.

This clonotype has only a few counts. This chain joins TRBV3-1 and TRBJ2-5; D ambiguous. Deletions cut 0 bases from V and 4 bases from J, with 3 bases between. Germline CDR1 is LGHDT and CDR2 is YNNKEL (reference sequence). The CDR3 is made up of 12 amino acids. The CDR3 DNA sequence: TGTGCCAGCAGCCAAGATTCAGAGACCCAGTACTTC. This codes for CASSQDSETQYF.

As regards this clonotype: A much larger clone differs by one base, so this may be a read error. This chain links TRBV20-1 with TRBJ1-1; D gene ambiguous. Germline lookup yields CDR1 DFQATT and CDR2 SNEGSKA (reference sequence). The CDR3 consists of 13 residues. Here the CDR3 reads CNAGSDGHTEAFF. The CDR3, as DNA: TGCAATGCTGGATCCGACGGACACACTGAAGCTTTCTTT.

There are a few counts of this clonotype. The chain has TRBV4-1 and TRBJ2-5, with 7 bases that match TRBD1. CDR1 is MGHRA and CDR2 is YSYEKL in the germline V gene. The V gene end was trimmed by 1 base and the J gene end by 2 bases; junction bases not matched to a gene: 4. The CDR3 has 15 amino acids. The CDR3 loop reads CASSQVPGQQETQYF. The CDR3 nucleotides are TGCGCCAGCAGCCAAGTCCCGGGACAGCAAGAGACCCAGTACTTC.

The table lists this clonotype with a few counts. The chain has TRBV5-1 and TRBJ2-6; no clear D. The CDR3 spans 18 residues. V was shortened by 1 base and J by 0 bases, with 14 bases between the two germline ends. Germline CDR1 and CDR2: SGHRS and YFSETQ. Written as DNA, the CDR3 is TGCGCCAGCAGCTTGCGGCAGGTGCCCAACTCTGGGGCCAACGTCCTGACTTTC. Amino acid sequence: CASSLRQVPNSGANVLTF.

This clonotype was observed a few times. The rearrangement uses TRBV5-1 and TRBJ2-6; no clear D. The CDR3 consists of 14 residues. The ends were cut back, 3 bases at V and 4 bases at J, with 8 bases in the middle. The germline V gene has CDR1 SGHRS and CDR2 YFSETQ. CDR3 nucleotide sequence: TGCGCCAGCAGCTGGCGGCCAGGGGCCAACGTCCTGACTTTC. This sequence encodes CASSWRPGANVLTF.

V and J are TRBV12-3 or TRBV12-4 and TRBJ1-6, with D possibly being TRBD1 (5 bases). V lost 5 bases to trimming and J lost 10 bases, with 15 bases between them. The CDR3 spans 14 residues. In DNA form, the CDR3 reads TGTGCCAGCAGTCCGACAGTTCAGCTGTCACCCCTCCACTTT. Residues: CASSPTVQLSPLHF.

This chain connects TRBV5-6 to TRBJ1-1, with 7 bases lining up with TRBD1. This CDR3 has 13 residues. The V gene end was trimmed by 0 bases and the J gene end by 7 bases; junction bases not matched to a gene: 3. Germline V gene data show CDR1 as SGHDT and CDR2 as YYEEEE. CDR3 protein: CASSLVGGVEAFF. The DNA for the CDR3 is TGTGCCAGCAGCTTGGTAGGGGGCGTTGAAGCTTTCTTT.

This clonotype was counted only a few times. Written as DNA, the CDR3 is TGTGCCAGCAGCTTAGAACTAGCGGGGGGAGTCGCCAATGAGCAGTTCTTC. It translates to CASSLELAGGVANEQFF. The chain is built from TRBV11-2 and TRBJ2-1; 12 bases align to TRBD2. Germline CDR1 is SGHAT and CDR2 is FQNNGV. Trimming at V came to 0 bases and at J to 6 bases, leaving 6 bases not matched to a gene. This CDR3 spans 17 amino acids.

This clonotype was seen more than once but under ten times. The chain couples TRBV4-3 to TRBJ2-3; no clear D gene. The CDR3 length is 13 residues. Trimming removed 2 bases at V and 6 bases at J, with 9 bases between. Germline V lookup: CDR1 LGHNA, CDR2 YSLEER. CDR3 nucleotide sequence: TGCGCCAGCAGCCAACACAATGAGGATACGCAGTATTTT. Encoded protein: CASSQHNEDTQYF.

The chain carries TRBV20-1 and TRBJ2-3; D perhaps matches TRBD1 (6 bases). Germline CDR1 and CDR2: DFQATT and SNEGSKA (reference sequence). The V gene lost 0 bases and the J gene lost 7 bases, with 14 bases spanning the gap. The CDR3 spans 14 residues. The CDR3 loop reads CSAREEYTGNTQYF. CDR3 bases: TGCAGTGCTAGAGAGGAATATACAGGGAATACGCAGTATTTT.

This chain links TRBV4-1 with TRBJ2-5; a possible D gene is TRBD1 (5 bases). The V and J ends lost 2 bases and 1 base respectively, with 5 bases between them. Germline V CDR1 and CDR2: MGHRA, YSYEKL. The CDR3 runs to 13 residues. The CDR3 DNA reads TGCGCCAGCAGCCAAACAGGCCAAGAGACCCAGTACTTC. It specifies CASSQTGQETQYF.

This clonotype turned up a few times. This sequence joins TRBV24-1 and TRBJ2-1; D might be TRBD1 (6 bases). Trimming cost V 3 bases and J 8 bases, with 16 bases left between them. The CDR3 runs to 15 residues. Germline V gene lookup returns CDR1 KGHDR and CDR2 SFDVKD. This chain's CDR3 is CATSDHPARGDEQFF. The CDR3 DNA is TGTGCCACCAGTGATCACCCCGCCAGGGGCGATGAGCAGTTCTTC.